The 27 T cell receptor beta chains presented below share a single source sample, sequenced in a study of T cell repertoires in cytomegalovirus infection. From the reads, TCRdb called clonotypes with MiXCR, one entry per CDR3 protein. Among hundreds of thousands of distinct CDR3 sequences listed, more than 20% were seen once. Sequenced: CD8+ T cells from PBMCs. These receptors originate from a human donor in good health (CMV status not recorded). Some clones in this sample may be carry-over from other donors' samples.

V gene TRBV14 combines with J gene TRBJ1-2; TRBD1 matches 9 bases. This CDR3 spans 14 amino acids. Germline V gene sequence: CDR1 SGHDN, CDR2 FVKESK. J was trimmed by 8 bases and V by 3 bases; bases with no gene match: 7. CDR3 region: CASSHNRGPGGYTF. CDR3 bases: TGTGCCAGCAGCCATAACAGGGGGCCGGGAGGCTACACCTTC.

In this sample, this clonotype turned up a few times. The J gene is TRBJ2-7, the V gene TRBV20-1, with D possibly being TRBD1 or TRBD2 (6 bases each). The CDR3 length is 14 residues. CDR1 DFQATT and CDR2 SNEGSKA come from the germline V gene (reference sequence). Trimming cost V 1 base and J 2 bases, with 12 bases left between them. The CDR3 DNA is TGCAGTGCTAGAGGACACGGGGGCCCCTACGAGCAGTACGTC. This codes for CSARGHGGPYEQYV.

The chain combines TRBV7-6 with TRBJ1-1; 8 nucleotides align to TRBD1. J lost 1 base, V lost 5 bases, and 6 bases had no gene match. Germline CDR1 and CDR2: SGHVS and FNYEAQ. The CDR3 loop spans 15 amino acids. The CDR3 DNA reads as TGTGCCAGCAGCACCAGCCAGGGGGCGAACACTGAAGCTTTCTTT. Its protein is CASSTSQGANTEAFF.

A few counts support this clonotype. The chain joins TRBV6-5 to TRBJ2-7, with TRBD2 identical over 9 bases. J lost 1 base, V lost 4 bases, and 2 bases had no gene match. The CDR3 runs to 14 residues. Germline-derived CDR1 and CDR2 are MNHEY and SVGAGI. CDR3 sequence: CASSFGLASYEQYF. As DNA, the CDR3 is TGTGCCAGCAGTTTCGGACTAGCGTCCTACGAGCAGTACTTC.

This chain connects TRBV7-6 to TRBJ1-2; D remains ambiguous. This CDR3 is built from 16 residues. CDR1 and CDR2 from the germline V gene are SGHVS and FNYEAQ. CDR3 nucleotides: TGTGATAGCAGCTTAGCGGTCCCGGTAGGGAACTATGGCTACACCTTC. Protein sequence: CDSSLAVPVGNYGYTF.

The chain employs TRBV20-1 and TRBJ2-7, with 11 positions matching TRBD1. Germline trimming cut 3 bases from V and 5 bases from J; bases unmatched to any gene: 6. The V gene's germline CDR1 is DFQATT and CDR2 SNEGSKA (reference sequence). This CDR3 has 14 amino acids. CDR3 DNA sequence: TGCAGTGCTAGTTCCCGGGACAGGGGGAACGAGCAGTACTTC. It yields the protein CSASSRDRGNEQYF.

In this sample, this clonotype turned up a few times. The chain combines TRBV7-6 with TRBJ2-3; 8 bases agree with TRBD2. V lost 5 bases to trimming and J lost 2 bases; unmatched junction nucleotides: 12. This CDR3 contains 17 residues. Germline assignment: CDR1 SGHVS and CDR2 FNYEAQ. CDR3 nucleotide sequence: TGTGCCAGCAGCCACCGGGGTTACGGGGGGGACACAGATACGCAGTATTTT. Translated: CASSHRGYGGDTDTQYF.

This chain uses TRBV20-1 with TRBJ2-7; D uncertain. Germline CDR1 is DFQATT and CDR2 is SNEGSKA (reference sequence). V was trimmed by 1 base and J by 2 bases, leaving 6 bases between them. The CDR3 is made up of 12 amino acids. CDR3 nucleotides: TGCAGTGCTAGAGCGGCAGCCTACGAGCAGTACGTC. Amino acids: CSARAAAYEQYV.

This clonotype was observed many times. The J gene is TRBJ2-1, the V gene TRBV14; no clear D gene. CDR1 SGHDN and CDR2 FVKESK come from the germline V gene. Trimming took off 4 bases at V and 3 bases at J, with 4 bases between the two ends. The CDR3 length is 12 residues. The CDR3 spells CASSRLYNEQFF. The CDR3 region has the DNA TGTGCCAGCAGCCGACTCTACAATGAGCAGTTCTTC.

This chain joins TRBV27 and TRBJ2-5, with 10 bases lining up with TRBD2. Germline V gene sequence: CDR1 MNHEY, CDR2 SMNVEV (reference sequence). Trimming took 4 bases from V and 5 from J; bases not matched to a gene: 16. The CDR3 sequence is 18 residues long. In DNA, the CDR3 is TGTGCCAGCAGTTCCCCTCCCCCGGGACTAGCGAGTCTGGAGACCCAGTACTTC. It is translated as CASSSPPPGLASLETQYF.

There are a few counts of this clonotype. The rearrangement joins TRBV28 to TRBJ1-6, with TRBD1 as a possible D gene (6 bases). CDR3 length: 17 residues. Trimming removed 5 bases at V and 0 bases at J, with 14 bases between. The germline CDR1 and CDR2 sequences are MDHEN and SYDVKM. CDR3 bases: TGTGCCAGCAGTGGTGACAGGTTGAGCTCCTATAATTCACCCCTCCACTTT. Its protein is CASSGDRLSSYNSPLHF.

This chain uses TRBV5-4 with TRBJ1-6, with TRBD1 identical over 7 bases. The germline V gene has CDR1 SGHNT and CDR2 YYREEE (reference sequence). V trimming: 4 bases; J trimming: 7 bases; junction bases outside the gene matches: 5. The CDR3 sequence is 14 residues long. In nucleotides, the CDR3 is TGTGCCAGCAGCGACAGGGAGGGGAATTCACCCCTCCACTTT. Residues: CASSDREGNSPLHF.

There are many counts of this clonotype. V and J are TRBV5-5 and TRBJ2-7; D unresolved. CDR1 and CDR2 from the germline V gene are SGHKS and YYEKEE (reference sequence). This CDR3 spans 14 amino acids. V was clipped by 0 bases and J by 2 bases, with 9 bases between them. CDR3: CASSLDPVPYEQYF. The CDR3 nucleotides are TGTGCCAGCAGCTTGGATCCAGTTCCCTACGAGCAGTACTTC. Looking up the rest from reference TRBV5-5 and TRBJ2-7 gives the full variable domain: DAGVTQSPTHLIKTRGQQVTLRCSPISGHKSVSWYQQVLGQGPQFIFQYYEKEERGRGNFPDRFSARQFPNYSSELNVNALLLGDSALYLCASSLDPVPYEQYFGPGTRLTVT.

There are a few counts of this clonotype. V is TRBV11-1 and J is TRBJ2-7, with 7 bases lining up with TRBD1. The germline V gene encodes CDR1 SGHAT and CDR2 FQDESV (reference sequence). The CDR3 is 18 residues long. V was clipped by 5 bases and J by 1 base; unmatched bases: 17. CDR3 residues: CASSRDSLTLRMSYEQYF. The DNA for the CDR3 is TGTGCCAGCAGCCGGGACAGTCTTACCCTAAGGATGTCCTACGAGCAGTACTTC.

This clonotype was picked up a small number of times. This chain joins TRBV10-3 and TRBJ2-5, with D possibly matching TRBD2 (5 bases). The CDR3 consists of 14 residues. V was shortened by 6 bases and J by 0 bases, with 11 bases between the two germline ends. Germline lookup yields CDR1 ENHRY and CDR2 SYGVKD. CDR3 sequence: CAISRTEYQETQYF. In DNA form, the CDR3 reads TGTGCCATCAGCAGGACTGAATACCAAGAGACCCAGTACTTC.

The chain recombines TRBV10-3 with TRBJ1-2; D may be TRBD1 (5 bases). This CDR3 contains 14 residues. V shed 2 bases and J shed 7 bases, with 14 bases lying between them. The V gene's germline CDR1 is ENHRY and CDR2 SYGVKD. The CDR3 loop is CAISEIDGTGGYTF. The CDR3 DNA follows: TGTGCCATCAGTGAGATTGACGGTACAGGTGGCTACACCTTC.

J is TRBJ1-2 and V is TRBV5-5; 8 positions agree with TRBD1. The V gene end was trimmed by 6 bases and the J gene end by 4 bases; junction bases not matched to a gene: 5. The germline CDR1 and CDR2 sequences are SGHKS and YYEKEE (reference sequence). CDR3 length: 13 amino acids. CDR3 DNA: TGTGCCAGCACCTGGACAGGGTCCTATGGCTACACCTTC. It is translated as CASTWTGSYGYTF.

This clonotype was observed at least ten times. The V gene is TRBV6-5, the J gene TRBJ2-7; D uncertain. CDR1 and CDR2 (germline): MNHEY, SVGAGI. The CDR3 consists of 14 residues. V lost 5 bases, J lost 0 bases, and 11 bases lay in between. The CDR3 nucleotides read TGTGCCAGCAGTCCCAGAACTTTCTCCTACGAGCAGTACGTC. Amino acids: CASSPRTFSYEQYV.

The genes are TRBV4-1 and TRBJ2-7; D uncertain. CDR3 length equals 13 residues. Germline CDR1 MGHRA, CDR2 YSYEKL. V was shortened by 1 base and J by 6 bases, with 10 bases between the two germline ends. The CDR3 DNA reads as TGCGCCAGCAGCCAAGCCATGGGTTTCGAGCAGTACGTC. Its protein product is CASSQAMGFEQYV.

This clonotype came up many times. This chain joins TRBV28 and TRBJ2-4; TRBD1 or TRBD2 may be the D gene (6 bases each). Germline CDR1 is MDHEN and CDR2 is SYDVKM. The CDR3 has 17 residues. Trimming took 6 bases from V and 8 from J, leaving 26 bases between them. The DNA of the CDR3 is TGTGCCAGCAGCCCGAGGGGGGCCTATATTAAGGTGGACATTCAGTACTTC. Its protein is CASSPRGAYIKVDIQYF.

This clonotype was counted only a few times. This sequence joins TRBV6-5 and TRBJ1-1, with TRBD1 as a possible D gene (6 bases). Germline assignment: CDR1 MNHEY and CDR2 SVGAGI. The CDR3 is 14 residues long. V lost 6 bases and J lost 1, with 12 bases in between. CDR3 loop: CASSVRGPNTEAFF. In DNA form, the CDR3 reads TGTGCCAGCAGCGTCCGGGGGCCGAACACTGAAGCTTTCTTT.

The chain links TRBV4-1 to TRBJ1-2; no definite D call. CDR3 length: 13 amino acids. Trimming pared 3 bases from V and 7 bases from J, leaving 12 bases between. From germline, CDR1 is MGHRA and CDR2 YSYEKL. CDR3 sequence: CASSQDLGVGYTF. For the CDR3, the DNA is TGCGCCAGCAGCCAGGATCTGGGCGTTGGCTACACCTTC.

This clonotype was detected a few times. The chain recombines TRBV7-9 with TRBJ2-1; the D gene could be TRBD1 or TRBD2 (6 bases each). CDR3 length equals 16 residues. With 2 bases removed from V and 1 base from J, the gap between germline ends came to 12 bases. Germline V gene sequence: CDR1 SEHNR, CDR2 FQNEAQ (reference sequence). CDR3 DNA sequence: TGTGCCAGCAGCTTACGGGGGCCAGGGTCCTACAATGAGCAGTTCTTC. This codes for CASSLRGPGSYNEQFF.

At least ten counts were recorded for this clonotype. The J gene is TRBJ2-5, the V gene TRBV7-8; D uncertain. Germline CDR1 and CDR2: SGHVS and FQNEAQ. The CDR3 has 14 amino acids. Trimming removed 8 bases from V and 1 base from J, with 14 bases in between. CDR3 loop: CASQLIDFQETQYF. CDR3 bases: TGTGCCAGCCAGCTTATTGACTTCCAAGAGACCCAGTACTTC.

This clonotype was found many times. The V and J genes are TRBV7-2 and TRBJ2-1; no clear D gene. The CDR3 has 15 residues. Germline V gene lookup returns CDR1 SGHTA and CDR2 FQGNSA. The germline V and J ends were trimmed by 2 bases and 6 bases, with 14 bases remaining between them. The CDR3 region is CASSLSWFSGNEQFF. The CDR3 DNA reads TGTGCCAGCAGCTTATCATGGTTTTCTGGCAATGAGCAGTTCTTC.

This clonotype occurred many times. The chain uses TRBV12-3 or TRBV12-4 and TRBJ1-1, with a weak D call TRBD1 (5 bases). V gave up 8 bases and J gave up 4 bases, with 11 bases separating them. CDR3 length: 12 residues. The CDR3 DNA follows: TGTGCCAGCGCCAGGGTCAGCACTGAAGCTTTCTTT. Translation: CASARVSTEAFF.

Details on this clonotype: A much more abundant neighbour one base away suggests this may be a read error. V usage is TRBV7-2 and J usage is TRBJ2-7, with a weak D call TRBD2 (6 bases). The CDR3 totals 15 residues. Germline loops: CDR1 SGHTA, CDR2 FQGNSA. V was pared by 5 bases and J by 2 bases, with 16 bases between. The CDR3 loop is CTSSPKMLAAYEQYF. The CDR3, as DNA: TGTACCAGCAGCCCCAAGATGTTAGCGGCCTACGAGCAGTACTTC.